Below, 6 T cell receptor beta chains from the same sample are listed, as sequenced in a study of cytomegalovirus exposure and HLA in healthy donors. Generated by immunoSEQ multiplex PCR, the TCRdb table keeps only in-frame clones and is missing some. The sample has about 260,000 clones, less than 95% seen once. Sequenced sample: PBMCs. The receptors originated from a woman aged 25-40 years in good health and CMV-seronegative.

This rearrangement joins TRBV13 to TRBJ1-2; no clear D gene. CDR3 length: 12 amino acids. The germline gives CDR1 PRHDT, CDR2 FYEKMQ (reference sequence). The V gene lost 8 bases and the J gene lost 5 bases, with 12 bases spanning the gap. CDR3 amino acids: CASAGDGYGYTF. The CDR3 coding sequence is TGTGCCAGCGCGGGCGACGGATATGGCTACACCTTC.

The chain employs TRBV28 and TRBJ1-2; a weak D match, TRBD1 (6 bases). The CDR3 is 12 residues long. CDR1 and CDR2 (germline): MDHEN, SYDVKM. V was clipped by 4 bases and J by 8 bases, with 11 bases between them. The CDR3 region is CASSSTGLGYTF. In DNA, the CDR3 is TGTGCCAGCAGTTCGACAGGCTTGGGCTACACCTTC.

The chain employs TRBV5-8 and TRBJ2-3, with no clear D. V lost 0 bases, J lost 4 bases, and 15 bases lay in between. The CDR3 runs 16 residues. Germline V gene lookup returns CDR1 SGHTS and CDR2 YDEGEE. Here the CDR3 DNA reads TGTGCCAGCAGCTTGGAGGAGTCCACATTTTCAGATACGCAGTATTTT. It encodes CASSLEESTFSDTQYF.

The chain employs TRBV25-1 and TRBJ1-4; D is unclear. This CDR3 is built from 14 residues. Looked up from germline, CDR1 is MGHDK and CDR2 is SYGVNS. Trimming removed 4 bases from V and 6 bases from J, with 12 bases in between. CDR3 sequence reads: CASSGERADEKLFF. The CDR3 DNA reads TGTGCCAGCAGTGGTGAGAGGGCCGATGAAAAACTGTTTTTT.

V usage is TRBV10-3 and J usage is TRBJ2-1; a possible D gene is TRBD2 (5 bases). V was clipped by 0 bases and J by 3 bases, with 9 bases between them. The CDR3 has 15 amino acids. Germline-derived CDR1 and CDR2 are ENHRY and SYGVKD. CDR3 sequence: CAISESGEFYNEQFF. The CDR3 DNA is TGTGCCATCAGTGAGTCGGGAGAGTTCTACAATGAGCAGTTCTTC.

CDR3 nucleotides: TGTGCCAGCAAGGGACCGATGAACACTGAAGCTTTCTTT. Amino acid sequence: CASKGPMNTEAFF. The V call is TRBV6-1, the J call TRBJ1-1, with D possibly being TRBD1 (5 bases). CDR1 and CDR2 (germline): MNHNS, SASEGT. CDR3 size: 13 residues. V was cut by 7 bases and J by 0 bases, with 9 bases left in between.